The 2 T cell receptor beta chains below come from one sample, sequenced in a study of T cell changes during pregnancy in multiple sclerosis. Clones were read by immunoSEQ multiplex PCR, and TCRdb kept only the in-frame ones, dropping some. The table shows roughly 42,000 clones, with approximately 91% occurring only once. The specimen was CD8+ T cells from peripheral blood mononuclear cells, collected in the third trimester of pregnancy. These receptors were obtained from a female donor with multiple sclerosis, enrolled in a pregnancy study.

The J gene is TRBJ2-3, the V gene TRBV7-9; D remains ambiguous. The V and J ends lost 3 bases and 4 bases respectively, with 8 bases between them. In germline, CDR1 is SEHNR, CDR2 FQNEAQ (reference sequence). CDR3 size: 13 residues. CDR3 sequence (DNA): TGTGCCAGCAGCTTTCCTCTACCAGATACGCAGTATTTT. Translated: CASSFPLPDTQYF.

The genes are TRBV4-3 and TRBJ2-1; D is possibly TRBD1 (6 bases). This CDR3 has 19 residues. Germline V lookup: CDR1 LGHNA, CDR2 YSLEER. The ends were cut back, 4 bases at V and 0 bases at J, with 22 bases in the middle. The DNA for the CDR3 is TGCGCCAGCAGCCCTACCCCCCCAGGGGAATTAATCTCCTACAATGAGCAGTTCTTC. Its translation is CASSPTPPGELISYNEQFF.